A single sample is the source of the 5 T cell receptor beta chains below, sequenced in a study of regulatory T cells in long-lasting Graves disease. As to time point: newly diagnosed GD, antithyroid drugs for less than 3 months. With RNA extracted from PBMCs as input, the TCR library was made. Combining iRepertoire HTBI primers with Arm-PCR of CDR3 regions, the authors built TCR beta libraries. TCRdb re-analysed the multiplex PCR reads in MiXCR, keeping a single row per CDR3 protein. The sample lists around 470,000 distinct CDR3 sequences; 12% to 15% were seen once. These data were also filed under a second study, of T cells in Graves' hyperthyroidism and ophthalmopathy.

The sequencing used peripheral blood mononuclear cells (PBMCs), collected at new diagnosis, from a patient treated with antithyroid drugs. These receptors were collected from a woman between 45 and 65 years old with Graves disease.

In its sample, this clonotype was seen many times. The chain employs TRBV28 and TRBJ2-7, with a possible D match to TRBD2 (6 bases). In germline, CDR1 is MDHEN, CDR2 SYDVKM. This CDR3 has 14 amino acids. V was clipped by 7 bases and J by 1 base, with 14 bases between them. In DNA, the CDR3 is TGTGCCAGCATAAGCGCCGGGACTTCCTACGAGCAGTACTTC. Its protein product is CASISAGTSYEQYF.

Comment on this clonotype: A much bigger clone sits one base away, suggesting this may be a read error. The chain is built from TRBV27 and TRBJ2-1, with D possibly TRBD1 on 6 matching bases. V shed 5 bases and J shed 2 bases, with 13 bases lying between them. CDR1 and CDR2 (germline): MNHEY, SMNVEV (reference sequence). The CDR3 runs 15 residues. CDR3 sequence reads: CASSALDRPYNEQFF. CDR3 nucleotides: TGTGCCAGCAGTGCCTTAGACAGGCCCTACAATGAGCAGTTCTTC.

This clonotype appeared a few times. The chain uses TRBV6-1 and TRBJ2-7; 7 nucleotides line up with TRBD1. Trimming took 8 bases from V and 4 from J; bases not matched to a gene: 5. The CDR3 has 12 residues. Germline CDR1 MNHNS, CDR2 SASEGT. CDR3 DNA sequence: TGTGCCAGCCGGACAGGTTTATACGAGCAGTACTTC. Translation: CASRTGLYEQYF.

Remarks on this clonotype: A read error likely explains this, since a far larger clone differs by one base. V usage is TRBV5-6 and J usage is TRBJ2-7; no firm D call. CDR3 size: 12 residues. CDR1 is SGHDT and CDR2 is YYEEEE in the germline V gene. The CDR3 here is CAGSAQGYEQYF. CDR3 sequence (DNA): TGTGCCGGCAGCGCTCAAGGCTACGAGCAGTACTTC.

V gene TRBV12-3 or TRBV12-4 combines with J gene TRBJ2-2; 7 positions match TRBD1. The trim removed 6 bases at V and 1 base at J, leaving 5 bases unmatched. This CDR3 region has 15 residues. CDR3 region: CASSQQGWNTGELFF. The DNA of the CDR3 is TGTGCCAGCAGCCAACAGGGGTGGAACACCGGGGAGCTGTTTTTT.